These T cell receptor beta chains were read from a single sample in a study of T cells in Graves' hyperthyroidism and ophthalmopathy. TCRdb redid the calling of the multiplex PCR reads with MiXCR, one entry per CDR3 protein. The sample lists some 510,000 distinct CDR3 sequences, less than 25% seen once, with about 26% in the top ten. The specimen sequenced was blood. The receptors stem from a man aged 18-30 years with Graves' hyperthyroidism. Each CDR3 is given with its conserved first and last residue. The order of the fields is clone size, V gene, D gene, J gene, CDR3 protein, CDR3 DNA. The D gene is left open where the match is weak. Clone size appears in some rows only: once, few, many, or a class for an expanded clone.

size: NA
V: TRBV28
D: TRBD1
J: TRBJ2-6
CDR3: CASSQGGTGVAGANVLTF
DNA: TGTGCCAGCAGTCAAGGGGGGACAGGGGTAGCTGGGGCCAACGTCCTGACTTTC

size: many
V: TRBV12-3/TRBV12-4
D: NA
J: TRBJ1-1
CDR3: CASRTTGTGGQAFF
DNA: TGTGCCAGCAGGACTACCGGGACCGGTGGCCAAGCTTTCTTT

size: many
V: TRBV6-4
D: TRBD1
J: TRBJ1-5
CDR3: CASTHAGTGGNCWKDQPQHF
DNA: TGTGCCAGCACGCACGCCGGGACAGGGGGCAACTGTTGGAAAGATCAGCCCCAGCATTTT

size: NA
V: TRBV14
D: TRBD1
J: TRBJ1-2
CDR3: CASSRNLQGRFDYGYTF
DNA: TGTGCCAGCAGCCGAAACTTACAGGGGCGGTTCGACTATGGCTACACCTTC

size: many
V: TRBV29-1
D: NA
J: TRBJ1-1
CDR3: CSVEDLIDGRTEAFF
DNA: TGCAGCGTTGAAGATCTTATCGACGGACGAACTGAAGCTTTCTTT

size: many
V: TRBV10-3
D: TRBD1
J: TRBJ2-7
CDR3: CASSESGGEFHEQYF
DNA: TGTGCCAGCAGTGAGTCAGGGGGCGAATTCCACGAGCAGTACTTC

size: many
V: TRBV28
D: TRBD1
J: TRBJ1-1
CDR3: CADPSSGTENTEAFF
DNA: TGTGCCGACCCAAGTTCCGGGACAGAGAACACTGAAGCTTTCTTT

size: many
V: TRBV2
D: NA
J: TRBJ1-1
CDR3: CASSSTTGPTEAFF
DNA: TGTGCCAGCAGTTCAACAACAGGGCCCACTGAAGCTTTCTTT

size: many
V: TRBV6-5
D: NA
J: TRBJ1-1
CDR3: CASSSYTNAEAFF
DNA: TGTGCCAGCAGTTCCTACACGAACGCTGAAGCTTTCTTT

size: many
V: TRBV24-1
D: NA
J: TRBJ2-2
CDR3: CATSGAWITGELFF
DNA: TGTGCCACCAGCGGGGCTTGGATCACCGGGGAGCTGTTTTTT

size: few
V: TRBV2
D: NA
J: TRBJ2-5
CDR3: CASNWSPQETQYF
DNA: TGTGCCAGCAATTGGAGCCCGCAAGAGACCCAGTACTTC

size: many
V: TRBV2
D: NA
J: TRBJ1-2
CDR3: CASSEGPTKGYGYTF
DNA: TGTGCCAGCAGTGAAGGTCCAACTAAGGGCTATGGCTACACCTTC

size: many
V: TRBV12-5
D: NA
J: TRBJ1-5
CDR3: CASGSLSQPQHF
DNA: TGTGCTAGTGGTTCGCTAAGTCAGCCCCAGCATTTT

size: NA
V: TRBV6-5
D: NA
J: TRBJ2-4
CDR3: CASSYASAGAKNIQYF
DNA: TGTGCCAGCAGTTACGCCTCAGCGGGAGCCAAAAACATTCAGTACTTC

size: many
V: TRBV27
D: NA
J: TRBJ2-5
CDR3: CASSHWGNIQETQYF
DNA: TGTGCCAGCAGTCACTGGGGCAATATCCAAGAGACCCAGTACTTC

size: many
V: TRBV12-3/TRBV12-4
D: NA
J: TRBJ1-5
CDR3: CASSLGRGADQPQHF
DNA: TGTGCCAGCAGTTTAGGCAGGGGCGCTGACCAGCCCCAGCATTTT

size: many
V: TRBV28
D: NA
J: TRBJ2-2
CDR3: CASSLLVSTGELFF
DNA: TGTGCCAGCAGTTTATTAGTTTCCACCGGGGAGCTGTTTTTT

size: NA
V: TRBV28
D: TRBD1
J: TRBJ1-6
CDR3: CASSILPGGSPLHF
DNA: TGTGCCAGCAGTATATTACCAGGGGGTTCACCCCTCCACTTT

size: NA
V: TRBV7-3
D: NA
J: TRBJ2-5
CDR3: CASSPRAAETQYF
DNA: TGTGCCAGCAGCCCGAGAGCCGCCGAGACCCAGTACTTC

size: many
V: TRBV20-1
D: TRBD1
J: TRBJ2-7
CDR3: CSAEGQGLTYEQYF
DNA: TGCAGTGCTGAGGGACAGGGGTTGACCTACGAGCAGTACTTC

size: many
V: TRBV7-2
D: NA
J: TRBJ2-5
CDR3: CASSGWLGGETQYF
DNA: TGTGCCAGCAGCGGATGGCTGGGCGGCGAGACCCAGTACTTC

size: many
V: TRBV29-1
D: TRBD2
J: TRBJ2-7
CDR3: CSVSPLIAGVTTYEQYF
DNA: TGCAGCGTCTCACCTCTAATAGCGGGGGTAACAACCTACGAGCAGTACTTC

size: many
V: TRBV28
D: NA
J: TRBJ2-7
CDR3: CASSFPAYEQYF
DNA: TGTGCCAGCAGTTTCCCCGCCTACGAGCAGTACTTC